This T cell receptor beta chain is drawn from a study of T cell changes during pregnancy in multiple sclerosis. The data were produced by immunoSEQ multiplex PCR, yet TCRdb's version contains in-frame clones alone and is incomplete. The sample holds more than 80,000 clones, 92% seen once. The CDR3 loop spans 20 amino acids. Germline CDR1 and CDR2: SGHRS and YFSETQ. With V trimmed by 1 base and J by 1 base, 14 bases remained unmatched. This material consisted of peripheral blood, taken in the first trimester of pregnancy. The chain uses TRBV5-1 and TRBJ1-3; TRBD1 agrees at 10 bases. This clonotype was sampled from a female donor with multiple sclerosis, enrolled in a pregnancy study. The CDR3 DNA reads TGCGCCAGCAGCTTGAAAGGGGACAGGGGCCCCGGGGGATCTGGAAACACCATATATTTT. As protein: CASSLKGDRGPGGSGNTIYF.